This TCR beta chain was captured by sequencing in a study of shared clonotypes between healthy human individuals. The CDR3 loop spans 15 amino acids. The V segment lost 6 bases and the J segment 4 bases; nucleotides outside the gene matches: 8. CDR1 and CDR2 (germline): ENHRY, SYGVKD. Here immunoSEQ multiplex PCR was the method, and the copy in TCRdb shows in-frame clones only, minus some. Of 2 million to 2.5 million clones listed, 90% to 97% are singletons. The sample comprised naive CD4+ T cells sorted from blood. Subset denoted: CD45RA+ positively selected. This TCR came from a man aged 18 to 35 in good health. The chain joins TRBV10-3 to TRBJ2-1; 8 bases are a match to TRBD2. The CDR3 loop is CAIRGGSGMYNEQFF. The CDR3 bases are TGTGCCATCAGGGGGGGTAGCGGGATGTACAATGAGCAGTTCTTC.